The clone carrying this T cell receptor (beta chain) occurred a few times. Its antigen is not known. This sample is part of a study of beta chain features in type 1 diabetes. V gave up 10 bases and J gave up 1 base, with 12 bases separating them. Germline CDR1 MNHEY, CDR2 SVGAGI. The CDR3 is 13 amino acids. Study-level points and caveats: In all four CD4+ subsets, TCRB CDR3 length was significantly, moderately reduced in type 1 diabetes.

All of the isolated RNA was reverse transcribed, so expressed TCRB transcripts were sequenced. The study sequenced naive, central memory and regulatory T cell samples to an average of approximately 3.5 million reads. Method: immunoSEQ multiplex PCR; TCRdb's copy keeps in-frame clones and lacks some. The data show fewer than 550,000 clones, over 10% seen once. Via the markers CD45RO/CCR7/CD25/CD127/CD95/CD27, stem cell-like memory, regulatory, central memory and naive CD4+ cells were sorted. Sorted cells reached over 95% purity in every population. The material sequenced was naive CD4+ T cells from blood. This sequence was found in a woman in her late teens or twenties in good health. V gene TRBV6-5 combines with J gene TRBJ2-3, with D possibly being TRBD1 (6 bases). CDR3 sequence (DNA): TGTGCCACTAGGCCAGGGGGCACAGATACGCAGTATTTT. Translating gives CATRPGGTDTQYF.